The sequence of this TCR beta chain was determined in a study of blood T cell repertoires in COVID-19. Study-level information: COVID-19 samples collected from the United States, Italy and Spain covered acute and convalescent phases.

The CDR3 spans 15 residues. Germline CDR1 SGDLS, CDR2 YYNGEE. With V trimmed by 0 bases and J by 3 bases, 6 bases remained unmatched. Method: immunoSEQ multiplex PCR; TCRdb's copy keeps in-frame clones and lacks some. This table holds some 280,000 clones, just over 85% found once. The chain combines TRBV9 with TRBJ2-7, with 7 bases matching TRBD1. The specimen sequenced was peripheral blood. The source is a woman in her twenties or thirties with active or convalescent COVID-19. This CDR3 is CASSVDGQGVYEQYF. CDR3 nucleotide sequence: TGTGCCAGCAGCGTAGATGGGCAGGGGGTCTACGAGCAGTACTTC.